This T cell receptor beta chain came from a study of a mutant IDH1 vaccine in newly diagnosed glioma. Study-wide background: Pretreatment consisted of radiotherapy, temozolomide, or both, with most receiving both.

Specified time point: baseline, week 1 (first vaccination visit). Noted treatment: pre-vaccination baseline after standard-of-care therapy. New astrocytomas of WHO grade 3 or 4 that were IDH1-mutant and ATRX-lost were found in the donors. Sequenced by immunoSEQ multiplex PCR; TCRdb stores in-frame clones only, minus some. This table holds 20,000 to 25,000 clones, under 85% found once. Study-wide findings and caveats: Vaccine-induced immune responses were detected in 85% to 95% of patients.

Germline lookup yields CDR1 SEHNR and CDR2 FQNEAQ (reference sequence). The CDR3 loop spans 14 amino acids. V was trimmed by 5 bases and J by 12 bases, leaving 20 bases between them. For this clone: The antigen is unknown.

This sequence joins TRBV7-9 and TRBJ2-1; a weak D match, TRBD2 (5 bases). The starting material was PBMCs, obtained from a glioma patient treated with radiotherapy, temozolomide or both. The TCR sequence derives from a man aged 35-49 years with glioma. CDR3 loop: CASSATALGGGQFF. The CDR3 region has the DNA TGTGCCAGCAGCGCCACGGCTTTAGGAGGTGGGCAGTTCTTC.